A few counts support the clone carrying this T cell receptor beta chain. The antigen remains unidentified. Germline assignment: CDR1 LGHDT and CDR2 YNNKEL (reference sequence). Trimming pared 2 bases from V and 3 bases from J, leaving 4 bases between. There are 12 residues in the CDR3. TCRdb re-called the 5' RACE reads through MiXCR, storing one row per CDR3 protein. This table holds about 86,000 distinct CDR3 sequences, around an eighth found once. The source of the sample is a study of spatial heterogeneity in lung cancer. Whole-study context: Each unique TCR and UMI combination was seen more than ten times on average in raw reads.

Time point described: sample taken at primary tumor resection. Sequencing of whole RNA from tumor, nontumor lung or frozen PBMC involved no sorting. General study findings and limits: Circulating ubiquitous expanded tumor TCRs were observed more frequently at resection than at follow-up.

This clonotype originated in a male donor with early-stage non-small cell lung cancer. The specimen was PBMCs, collected at surgery. J is TRBJ2-5 and V is TRBV3-1; D remains unclear. As DNA, the CDR3 is TGTGCCAGCAGCCAACTCAAAGAGACCCAGTACTTC. It specifies CASSQLKETQYF.